Each of the 19 T cell receptor beta chains below was sequenced from the same sample in a study of blood T cell repertoires in COVID-19 (dated by TCRdb to about 2020). The library was obtained by the immunoSEQ multiplex PCR assay. In its TCRdb copy, this immuneACCESS table keeps in-frame sequences only and misses some clones. Where compared with another copy, unresolved V genes explain less than half of these, and the others have no known cause. Here the sample has a few hundred thousand clones; about 91% occur a single time. The ten largest clonotypes hold 4% to 5% of the sample. The specimen sequenced was peripheral blood. The source of these receptors is a middle-aged woman who had recovered from COVID-19.

This clone came up a few times. The chain couples TRBV19 to TRBJ2-5; maybe TRBD2 (6 bases). The CDR3 sequence is 13 residues long. Trimming took 3 bases from V and 5 from J, leaving 10 bases between them. The V gene's germline CDR1 is LNHDA and CDR2 SQIVND (reference sequence). The CDR3 nucleotides are TGTGCCAGTAGTATTGGAGGGAGCGAGACCCAGTACTTC. This codes for CASSIGGSETQYF.

This rearrangement joins TRBV10-2 to TRBJ2-3; TRBD2 matches at 10 bases. V trimming: 6 bases; J trimming: 2 bases; junction bases outside the gene matches: 2. Per germline, CDR1 WSHSY and CDR2 SAAADI. The CDR3 runs 14 residues. The CDR3 sequence is CASRLAGYTDTQYF. The CDR3 DNA reads TGCGCCAGCAGACTAGCGGGGTACACAGATACGCAGTATTTT.

The chain has TRBV21-1 and TRBJ2-1; the table gives TRBD2 as D, unverified against the DNA. TRBV21-1 is described as a pseudogene. The CDR3 loop spans 14 amino acids. The CDR3: CASTGGLAGHEQFF. CDR3 DNA sequence: TGTGCCAGCACCGGTGGACTAGCGGGACATGAGCAGTTCTTC.

The CDR3 DNA sequence: TGTGCCAGTAGTACGGGACAGGGGGGGGAGCAGTTCTTC. Translating it yields CASSTGQGGEQFF. The chain recombines TRBV19 with TRBJ2-1, with 11 bases aligning to TRBD1. CDR1 and CDR2 (germline): LNHDA, SQIVND (reference sequence). The CDR3 is 13 residues long. V lost 4 bases to trimming and J lost 10 bases; unmatched junction nucleotides: 3.

The chain is built from TRBV5-4 and TRBJ2-2, with D perhaps matching TRBD2 (6 bases). This CDR3 contains 16 residues. The V and J ends lost 0 bases and 4 bases respectively, with 13 bases between them. Germline V gene sequence: CDR1 SGHNT, CDR2 YYREEE (reference sequence). This CDR3 reads CASSLALGGGTGELFF. The CDR3, as DNA: TGTGCCAGCAGCTTGGCGCTGGGAGGCGGCACCGGGGAGCTGTTTTTT.

This clone was recorded a few times. This chain uses TRBV2 with TRBJ1-5; D remains unclear. Trimming stripped 6 bases from V and 4 bases from J, with 13 bases between. Germline lookup yields CDR1 SNHLY and CDR2 FYNNEI. The CDR3 runs to 14 residues. The CDR3 loop reads CASRIDKFNQPQHF. In DNA form, the CDR3 reads TGTGCCAGCAGGATTGACAAGTTTAATCAGCCCCAGCATTTT.

The rearrangement uses TRBV7-9 and TRBJ1-2; D is uncertain. Germline V gene sequence: CDR1 SEHNR, CDR2 FQNEAQ (reference sequence). V gave up 0 bases and J gave up 8 bases, with 7 bases separating them. This CDR3 is 12 amino acids long. The CDR3 sequence is CASSLAGVGYTF. The CDR3 DNA follows: TGTGCCAGCAGCTTAGCCGGTGTAGGCTACACCTTC.

The V and J genes are TRBV30 and TRBJ2-2; D possibly corresponds to TRBD1 (5 bases). CDR1 and CDR2 (germline): GTSNPN, SVGIG (reference sequence). Trimming removed 2 bases from V and 4 bases from J, with 8 bases in between. The CDR3 runs 13 residues. DNA of the CDR3: TGTGCCTGGAGTAGACAGAGCACCGGGGAGCTGTTTTTT. The encoded protein is CAWSRQSTGELFF. Full variable domain (missing parts from reference TRBV30 and TRBJ2-2): SQTIHQWPATLVQPVGSPLSLECTVEGTSNPNLYWYRQAAGRGLQLLFYSVGIGQISSEVPQNLSASRPQDRQFILSSKKLLLSDSGFYLCAWSRQSTGELFFGEGSRLTVL.

The gene calls are TRBV7-9 and TRBJ2-1, with D possibly matching TRBD2 (5 bases). Germline V gene data show CDR1 as SEHNR and CDR2 as FQNEAQ (reference sequence). V was cut by 2 bases and J by 0 bases, with 8 bases left in between. CDR3 length: 15 amino acids. CDR3 bases: TGTGCCAGCAGCTTATTAGGGAGCTCCTACAATGAGCAGTTCTTC. As protein: CASSLLGSSYNEQFF.

J is TRBJ1-4 and V is TRBV18; D not certain. Germline-derived CDR1 and CDR2 are KGHSH and LQKENI. Trimming removed 3 bases at V and 3 bases at J, with 11 bases between. CDR3 length equals 15 residues. In nucleotides, the CDR3 is TGTGCCAGCTCACCCAACAGTTCACCTAATGAAAAACTGTTTTTT. Translating gives CASSPNSSPNEKLFF. Supplemented by reference TRBV18 and TRBJ1-4, the full variable domain reads NAGVMQNPRHLVRRRGQEARLRCSPMKGHSHVYWYRQLPEEGLKFMVYLQKENIIDESGMPKERFSAEFPKEGPSILRIQQVVRGDSAAYFCASSPNSSPNEKLFFGSGTQLSVL.

This chain links TRBV10-3 with TRBJ1-1; the D is unclear. Trimming took 6 bases from V and 4 from J, leaving 9 bases between them. The CDR3 covers 12 residues. Germline loops: CDR1 ENHRY, CDR2 SYGVKD. The CDR3 loop reads CAIREHGTEAFF. CDR3 DNA: TGTGCCATCAGGGAGCACGGCACTGAAGCTTTCTTT.

The chain joins TRBV30 to TRBJ2-2; TRBD2 is a possible D gene (5 bases). Trimming removed 6 bases at V and 3 bases at J, with 8 bases between. The length of the CDR3 is 12 residues. The germline gives CDR1 GTSNPN, CDR2 SVGIG (reference sequence). This CDR3 reads CACKRYTGELFF. CDR3 nucleotide sequence: TGTGCCTGCAAGCGGTACACCGGGGAGCTGTTTTTT. Drawing the rest from reference TRBV30 and TRBJ2-2, the complete variable domain is SQTIHQWPATLVQPVGSPLSLECTVEGTSNPNLYWYRQAAGRGLQLLFYSVGIGQISSEVPQNLSASRPQDRQFILSSKKLLLSDSGFYLCACKRYTGELFFGEGSRLTVL.

The chain recombines TRBV5-6 with TRBJ2-3; 7 bases align to TRBD1. V dropped 2 bases and J dropped 4; count of bases not matched to a gene: 7. Germline CDR1 is SGHDT and CDR2 is YYEEEE. This CDR3 contains 15 residues. The CDR3 DNA reads TGTGCCAGCAGCTTACAGGGGATCTTCCCAGATACGCAGTATTTT. Translated, it gives CASSLQGIFPDTQYF.

The chain combines TRBV12-5 with TRBJ2-4, with unresolved D. Between the trimmed V and J ends, which lost 3 bases and 5 bases, there was a span of 8 bases. The CDR3 has 13 residues. CDR1 LGHNT and CDR2 FRNRAP come from the germline V gene. In nucleotides, the CDR3 is TGTGCTAGTGGTTTTGGTTCGGAAAACATTCAGTACTTC. Translation gives CASGFGSENIQYF.

V usage is TRBV12-3 or TRBV12-4 and J usage is TRBJ2-2; D remains ambiguous. Deletions cut 8 bases from V and 5 bases from J, with 6 bases between. CDR3 length equals 11 residues. The CDR3 region has the DNA TGTGCCAGCCGGTGGACCGGGGAGCTGTTTTTT. This translates into CASRWTGELFF.

The chain links TRBV27 to TRBJ2-4; D perhaps matches TRBD1 (5 bases). The CDR3 is made up of 16 amino acids. Germline CDR1 is MNHEY and CDR2 is SMNVEV (reference sequence). Trimming removed 4 bases at V and 0 bases at J, with 13 bases between. CDR3 sequence reads: CASSSAETVAKNIQYF. Written as DNA, the CDR3 is TGTGCCAGCAGTTCCGCCGAGACAGTAGCCAAAAACATTCAGTACTTC.

This chain uses TRBV10-1 with TRBJ2-3; TRBD2 agrees at 8 bases. The CDR3 is made up of 14 amino acids. Germline V gives CDR1 WNHNN, CDR2 SYGVQD (reference sequence). V shed 6 bases, J shed 3 bases, and the junction held 5 bases outside the gene matches. This chain's CDR3 is CASSPGLGTDTQYF. The CDR3 DNA follows: TGCGCCAGCAGCCCGGGACTAGGAACAGATACGCAGTATTTT.

The chain is built from TRBV9 and TRBJ1-5, with D hard to call. CDR1 and CDR2 from the germline V gene are SGDLS and YYNGEE. The CDR3 loop spans 14 amino acids. Trimming stripped 3 bases from V and 2 bases from J, with 9 bases between. For the CDR3, the DNA is TGTGCCAGCAGCGCAAGCGGTGGCAATCAGCCCCAGCATTTT. Protein sequence: CASSASGGNQPQHF.

V is TRBV12-2 and J is TRBJ2-1; the D call in the table, TRBD2, was not verified against the DNA. TRBV12-2 has pseudogene status. This CDR3 comprises 10 residues. The CDR3 bases are TGTGCAAGTAAACGGGACTATTTCTTCTTC. Its protein product is CASKRDYFFF.